The present T cell receptor (beta chain) was sequenced within a study of TIL therapy for anti-PD-1-resistant metastatic lung cancer. Noted time point: pre-treatment sample, taken before nivolumab and TIL therapy. Tumor tissue came from excised metastases, mostly pleural nodules or supraclavicular lymph nodes. Sequencing used immunoSEQ v3. Sequencing depth was around 2.2 million read pairs for survey level, roughly 4.5-6 million for deep. Generated by immunoSEQ multiplex PCR, the TCRdb table keeps only in-frame clones and is missing some. Here the sample spans about 50,000 clones, around 64% being singletons. Germline CDR1 and CDR2: ENHRY and SYGVKD. J was trimmed by 3 bases and V by 9 bases; bases with no gene match: 5. CDR3 size: 12 residues.

V and J are TRBV10-3 and TRBJ2-7; 7 nucleotides agree with TRBD1. This sequence was found in a person aged 25-80 years with non-small cell lung cancer. The sequencing here drew on tumor tissue, taken at baseline. The CDR3 bases are TGTGCCATTGGAACAGGGGACTACGAGCAGTACTTC. It yields the protein CAIGTGDYEQYF.